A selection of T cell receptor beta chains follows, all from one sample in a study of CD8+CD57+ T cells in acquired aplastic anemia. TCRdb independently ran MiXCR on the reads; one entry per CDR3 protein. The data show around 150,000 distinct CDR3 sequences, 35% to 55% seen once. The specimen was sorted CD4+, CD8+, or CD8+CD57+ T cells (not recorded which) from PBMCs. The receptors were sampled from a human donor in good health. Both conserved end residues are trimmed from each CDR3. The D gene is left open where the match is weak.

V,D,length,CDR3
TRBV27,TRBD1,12,ASGLLGGDQPQH
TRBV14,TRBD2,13,ASSHSAGGTDTQY
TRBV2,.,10,ASSEGIYGYT
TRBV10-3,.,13,AISESPGSPYEQY
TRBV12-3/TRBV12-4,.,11,ASRGRAIDGYT
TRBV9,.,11,ASSPSTSNEQF
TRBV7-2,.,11,ASSLAEGAPLH
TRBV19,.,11,ASGGRDGQPQH
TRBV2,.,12,ASRGTTNTGELF
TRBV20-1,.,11,SAPAGGTDTQY
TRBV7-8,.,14,ASSLGGQRVHYGYT
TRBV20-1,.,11,SAREGGHTEAF
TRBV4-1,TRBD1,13,ASGMDRGHIDIQY
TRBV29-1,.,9,SVRISYEQY
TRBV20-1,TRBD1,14,SARALTGVGYNEQF
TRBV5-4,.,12,ASSSTLMNTEAF
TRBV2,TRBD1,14,ASSEQGVKGNTEAF
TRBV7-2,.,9,ASGQTYEQY
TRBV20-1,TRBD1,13,SASPRTGRGTEAF
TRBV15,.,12,ATSRGRDDSPLH
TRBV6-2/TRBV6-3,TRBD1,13,ASKPVGDRVQPQH
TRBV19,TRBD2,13,ASRNQREVSYEQY
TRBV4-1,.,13,ASSQGWGPASPLH
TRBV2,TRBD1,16,ATTWGTGGPSGANVLT
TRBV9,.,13,ASSPSSWANEKLF
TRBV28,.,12,ASSRDMSREKLF
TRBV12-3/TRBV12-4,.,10,ASSGPYNEQF
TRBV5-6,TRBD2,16,ASSLGPSGGRYQETQY
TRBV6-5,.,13,AISYSDPWGNEQF
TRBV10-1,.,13,ASSERGYSSYEQY
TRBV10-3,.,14,AISEGLSGRIQPQH
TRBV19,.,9,AGSTSGELF
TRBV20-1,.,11,SAPERLQETQY
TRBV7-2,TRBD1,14,ASAPQTTDRVETQY
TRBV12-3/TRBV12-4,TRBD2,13,ASSSRTSGGTQQF
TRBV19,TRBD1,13,ASTGGTGRSDTQY
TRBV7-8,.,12,ASSLASGVDGYT
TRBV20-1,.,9,SARRTGELF
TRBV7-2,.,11,ASSPGENQPQH
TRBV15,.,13,ATSSGPATNGKLF
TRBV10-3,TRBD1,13,AISAGQGNTEKLF
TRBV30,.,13,AWSKGTVGNQPQH
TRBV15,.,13,ATAVRAGGAGELF
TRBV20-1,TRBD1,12,SARARTGMNEQY
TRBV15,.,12,ATSRDQGKDTQY
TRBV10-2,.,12,ASAGGGKNTEAF
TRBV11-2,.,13,ASSLVLPGTNGYT
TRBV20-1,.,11,SARDGFGTEAF